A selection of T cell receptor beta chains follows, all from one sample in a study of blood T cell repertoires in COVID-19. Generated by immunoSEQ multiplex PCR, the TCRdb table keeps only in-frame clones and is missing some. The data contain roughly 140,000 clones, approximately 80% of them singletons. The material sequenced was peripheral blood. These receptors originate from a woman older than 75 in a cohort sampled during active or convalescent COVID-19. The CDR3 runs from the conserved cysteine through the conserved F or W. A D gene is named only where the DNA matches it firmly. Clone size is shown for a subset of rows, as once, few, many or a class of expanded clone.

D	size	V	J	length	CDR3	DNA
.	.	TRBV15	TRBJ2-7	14	CATSRGMDSYEQYF	TGTGCCACCAGCAGAGGGATGGACTCGTACGAGCAGTACTTC
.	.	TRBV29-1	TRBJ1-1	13	CNVVPTPTVWTFF	TGCAACGTTGTCCCTACCCCGACAGTTTGGACTTTCTTT
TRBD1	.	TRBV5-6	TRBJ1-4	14	CASSDRVWNEKLFF	TGTGCCAGCAGCGACAGGGTCTGGAATGAAAAACTGTTTTTT
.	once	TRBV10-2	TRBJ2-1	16	CASSDAIGSLYNEQFF	TGCGCCAGCAGTGACGCTATAGGGAGCCTTTACAATGAGCAGTTCTTC
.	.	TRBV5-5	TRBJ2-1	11	CASSLNIEQFF	TGTGCCAGCAGCTTAAACATAGAGCAGTTCTTC
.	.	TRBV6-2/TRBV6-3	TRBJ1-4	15	CASSMDSATNEKLFF	TGTGCCAGCAGTATGGACAGTGCAACTAATGAAAAACTGTTTTTT
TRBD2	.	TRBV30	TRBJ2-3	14	CAWTGGGGTDTQYF	TGTGCCTGGACGGGAGGGGGGGGCACAGATACGCAGTATTTT
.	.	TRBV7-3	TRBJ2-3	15	CASSLGLEGFNTQYF	TGTGCCAGCAGCTTGGGACTCGAAGGATTCAATACGCAGTATTTT
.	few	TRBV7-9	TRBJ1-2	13	CASSKNLDYGYTF	TGTGCCAGCAGCAAAAACCTAGACTATGGCTACACCTTC
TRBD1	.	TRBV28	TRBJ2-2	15	CASAYSGGTTGELFF	TGTGCCAGCGCTTATTCAGGGGGAACCACCGGGGAGCTGTTTTTT
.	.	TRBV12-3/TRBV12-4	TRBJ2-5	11	CASSFRETQYF	TGTGCCAGCAGTTTCCGGGAGACCCAGTACTTC
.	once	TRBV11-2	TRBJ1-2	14	CASSLVGGIGGYTF	TGTGCCAGCAGCTTAGTGGGGGGTATAGGTGGCTACACCTTC
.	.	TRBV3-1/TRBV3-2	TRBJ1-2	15	CASSQNYRDGYGYTF	TGTGCCAGCAGCCAAAATTACAGGGACGGGTATGGCTACACCTTC
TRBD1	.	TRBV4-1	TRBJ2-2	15	CASSQGQGGSGELFF	TGCGCCAGCAGCCAAGGACAGGGGGGTTCCGGGGAGCTGTTTTTT
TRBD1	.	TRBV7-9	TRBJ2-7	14	CASSPDRGAYEQYF	TGTGCCAGCAGCCCGGACAGGGGTGCTTACGAGCAGTACTTC
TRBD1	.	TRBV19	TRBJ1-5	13	CASSTQGAQPQHF	TGTGCCAGTAGTACTCAGGGGGCTCAGCCCCAGCATTTT
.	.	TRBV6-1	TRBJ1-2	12	CASMTGDYGYTF	TGTGCCAGCATGACAGGAGACTATGGCTACACCTTC
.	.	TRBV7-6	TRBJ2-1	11	CASSQNNEQFF	TGTGCCAGCAGCCAAAACAATGAGCAGTTCTTC
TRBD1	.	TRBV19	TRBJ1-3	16	CASSISRTGSGNTIYF	TGTGCCAGTAGTATCTCCCGGACAGGCTCTGGAAACACCATATATTTT
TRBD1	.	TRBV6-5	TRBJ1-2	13	CASSKDRGYGYTF	TGTGCCAGCAGCAAGGACAGGGGCTATGGCTACACCTTC
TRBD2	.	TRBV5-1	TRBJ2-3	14	CASSVGGYTDTQYF	TGCGCCAGCAGCGTCGGGGGGTACACAGATACGCAGTATTTT
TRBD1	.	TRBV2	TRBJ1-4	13	CATGDRGNEKLFF	TGTGCCACCGGGGACAGAGGAAATGAAAAACTGTTTTTT
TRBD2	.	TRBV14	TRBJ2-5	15	CASSHQAGGLETQYF	TGTGCCAGCAGCCACCAAGCGGGGGGGCTGGAGACCCAGTACTTC
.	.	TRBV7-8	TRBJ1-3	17	CASSFLRDPLSGNTIYF	TGTGCCAGCAGCTTCCTCAGGGATCCCCTCTCTGGAAACACCATATATTTT
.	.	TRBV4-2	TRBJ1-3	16	CASSPEVSISGNTIYF	TGTGCCAGCAGCCCCGAGGTCAGCATATCTGGAAACACCATATATTTT
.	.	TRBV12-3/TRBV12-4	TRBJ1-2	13	CASSTGRYYGYTF	TGTGCCAGCAGTACAGGGAGATACTATGGCTACACCTTC